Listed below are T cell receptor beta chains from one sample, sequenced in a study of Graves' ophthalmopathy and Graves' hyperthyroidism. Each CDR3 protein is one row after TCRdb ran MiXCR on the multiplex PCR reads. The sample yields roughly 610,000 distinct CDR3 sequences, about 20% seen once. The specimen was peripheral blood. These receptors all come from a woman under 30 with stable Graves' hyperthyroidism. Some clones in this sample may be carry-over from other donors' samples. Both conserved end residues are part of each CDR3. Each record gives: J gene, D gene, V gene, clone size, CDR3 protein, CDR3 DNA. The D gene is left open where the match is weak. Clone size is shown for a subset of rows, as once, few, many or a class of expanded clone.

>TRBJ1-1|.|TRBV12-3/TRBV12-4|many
CASTTSSGSTEAFF
TGTGCCAGCACTACATCCTCAGGGAGCACTGAAGCTTTCTTT
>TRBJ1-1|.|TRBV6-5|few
CASSYASTVAEAFF
TGTGCCAGCAGTTACGCCTCGACAGTGGCTGAAGCTTTCTTT
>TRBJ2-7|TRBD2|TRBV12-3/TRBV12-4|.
CASSSFGLAGSYEQYF
TGTGCCAGCAGTTCCTTCGGACTAGCGGGATCCTACGAGCAGTACTTC
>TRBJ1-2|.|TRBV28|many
CAIPGGTHGYTF
TGTGCCATCCCGGGGGGGACCCATGGCTACACCTTC
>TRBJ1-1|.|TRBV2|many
CASSHYGAINTEAFF
TGTGCCAGCAGCCATTACGGCGCCATAAACACTGAAGCTTTCTTT
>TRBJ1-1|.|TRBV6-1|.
CASSEIMRYTEAFF
TGTGCCAGCAGTGAAATCATGCGGTACACTGAAGCTTTCTTT
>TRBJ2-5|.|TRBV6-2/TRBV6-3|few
CASTGRGRETQYF
TGTGCCAGCACCGGCCGGGGTAGGGAGACCCAGTACTTC
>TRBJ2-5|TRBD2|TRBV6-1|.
CASSLAADETQYF
TGTGCCAGCAGCCTAGCGGCCGACGAGACCCAGTACTTC
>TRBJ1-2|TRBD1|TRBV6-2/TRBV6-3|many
CASSYSGQITYGYTF
TGTGCCAGCAGTTACTCGGGACAGATCACCTATGGCTACACCTTC
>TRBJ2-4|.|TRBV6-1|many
CASSDEGLGKNIKYF
TGTGCCAGCAGTGACGAGGGGTTGGGCAAAAACATTAAGTACTTC
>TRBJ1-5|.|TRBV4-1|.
CASSQVGMNSNQPQHF
TGCGCCAGCAGCCAAGTAGGGATGAATAGCAATCAGCCCCAGCATTTT
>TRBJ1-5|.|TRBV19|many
CASAREGVQPQHF
TGTGCCAGTGCTAGGGAGGGCGTTCAGCCCCAGCATTTT
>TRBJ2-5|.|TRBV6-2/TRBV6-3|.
CASRHPGPETQYF
TGTGCCAGCAGACACCCCGGTCCAGAGACCCAGTACTTC
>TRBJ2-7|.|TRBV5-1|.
CASSLDGLKVEQYF
TGCGCCAGCAGCTTGGACGGACTAAAGGTAGAGCAGTACTTC
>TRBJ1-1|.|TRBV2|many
CASSAGPSITEAFF
TGTGCCAGCAGCGCCGGGCCCAGTATCACTGAAGCTTTCTTT
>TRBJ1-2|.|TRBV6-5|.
CASSYSVNSLNYGYTF
TGTGCCAGCAGTTACTCGGTTAACAGTTTAAACTATGGCTACACCTTC
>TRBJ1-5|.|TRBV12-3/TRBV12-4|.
CASSFTGRTNQPQHF
TGTGCCAGCAGTTTTACAGGCAGGACCAATCAGCCCCAGCATTTT
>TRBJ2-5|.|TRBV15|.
CATSRAGSQETQYF
TGTGCCACCAGCAGAGCAGGCTCCCAAGAGACCCAGTACTTC
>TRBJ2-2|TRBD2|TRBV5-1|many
CASSLRGGTGELFF
TGCGCCAGCAGCTTGCGCGGGGGTACCGGGGAGCTGTTTTTT
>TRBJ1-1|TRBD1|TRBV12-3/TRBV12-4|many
CASRGGQANTEAFF
TGTGCCAGCAGGGGGGGACAGGCGAACACTGAAGCTTTCTTT
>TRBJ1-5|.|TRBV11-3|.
CASSLPHRSDQPQHF
TGTGCCAGCAGCTTACCCCACAGATCCGATCAGCCCCAGCATTTT
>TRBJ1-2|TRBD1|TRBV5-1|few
CASSFRDRGDYGYTF
TGCGCCAGCAGCTTCCGGGACAGGGGTGACTATGGCTACACCTTC
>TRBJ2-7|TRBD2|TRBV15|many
CATSRAGGRVHEQYF
TGTGCCACCAGCAGAGCGGGAGGCAGGGTGCACGAGCAGTACTTC
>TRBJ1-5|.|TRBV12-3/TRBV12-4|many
CASSLLLGQPQHF
TGTGCCAGCAGTTTACTTTTGGGTCAGCCCCAGCATTTT
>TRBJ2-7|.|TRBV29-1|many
CSVEDSGRVQYF
TGCAGCGTTGAAGATTCGGGCAGGGTTCAGTACTTC
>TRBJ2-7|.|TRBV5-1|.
CASSWAPSDYEQYF
TGCGCCAGCAGCTGGGCCCCTAGCGACTACGAGCAGTACTTC
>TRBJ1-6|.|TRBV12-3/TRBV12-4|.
CASRGGGEWYSPLHF
TGTGCCAGCAGAGGGGGGGGAGAGTGGTACTCACCCCTCCACTTT
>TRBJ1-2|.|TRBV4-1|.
CASSQDPRPPNGYTF
TGCGCCAGCAGCCAAGATCCCCGCCCCCCGAATGGCTACACCTTC
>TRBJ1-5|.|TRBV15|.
CATSRDKGGRNQPQHF
TGTGCCACCAGCAGAGATAAGGGTGGTCGCAATCAGCCCCAGCATTTT
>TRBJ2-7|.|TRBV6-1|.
CASSEALISQLNEQYF
TGTGCCAGCAGTGAAGCGCTGATTTCCCAGCTTAACGAGCAGTACTTC
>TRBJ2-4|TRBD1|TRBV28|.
CASRPPQGAKNIQYF
TGTGCCAGCAGACCACCACAGGGGGCCAAAAACATTCAGTACTTC
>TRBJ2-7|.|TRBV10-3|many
CAISEGSSYEQYF
TGTGCCATCAGTGAGGGGAGCTCCTACGAGCAGTACTTC
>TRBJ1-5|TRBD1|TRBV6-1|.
CASRRRDRGSNQPQHF
TGTGCCAGCAGGCGCCGGGACAGGGGAAGCAATCAGCCCCAGCATTTT
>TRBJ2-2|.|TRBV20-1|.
CSARDLGGTGELFF
TGCAGTGCTAGAGATCTAGGGGGCACCGGGGAGCTGTTTTTT
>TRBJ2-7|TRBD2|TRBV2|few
CASVGTSGAYEQYF
TGTGCCAGCGTTGGGACTAGCGGGGCGTACGAGCAGTACTTC
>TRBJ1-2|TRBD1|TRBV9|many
CASSGEGGQGPYGYTF
TGTGCCAGCAGCGGGGAGGGGGGACAGGGCCCTTATGGCTACACCTTC
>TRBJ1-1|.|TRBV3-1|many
CASSQDRGTGVRNTEAFF
TGTGCCAGCAGCCAAGATCGCGGGACTGGGGTACGCAACACTGAAGCTTTCTTT
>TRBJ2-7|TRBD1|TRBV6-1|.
CASRRGQGTSGYEQYF
TGTGCCAGCAGACGTGGACAGGGGACGTCGGGGTACGAGCAGTACTTC
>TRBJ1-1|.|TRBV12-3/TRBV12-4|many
CASKLQGYTEAFF
TGTGCCAGCAAACTACAGGGATACACTGAAGCTTTCTTT
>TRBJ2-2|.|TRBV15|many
CATSVTANTGELFF
TGTGCCACCAGCGTCACAGCGAACACCGGGGAGCTGTTTTTT
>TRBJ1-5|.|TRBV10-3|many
CAISGEGYSNQPQHF
TGTGCCATCAGTGGAGAGGGTTATAGCAATCAGCCCCAGCATTTT
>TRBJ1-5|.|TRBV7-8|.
CASSLDLRSNQPQHF
TGTGCCAGCAGCTTAGACCTGAGGAGCAATCAGCCCCAGCATTTT
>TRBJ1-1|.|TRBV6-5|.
CASSYYSSGGTEAFF
TGTGCCAGCAGTTACTACTCATCGGGGGGCACTGAAGCTTTCTTT
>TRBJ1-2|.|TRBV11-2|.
CASSLEAVTTGYTF
TGTGCCAGCAGCTTAGAGGCAGTCACTACCGGCTACACCTTC
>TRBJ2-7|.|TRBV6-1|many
CASRRFGGGEYEQYF
TGTGCCAGCAGGAGATTTGGGGGTGGTGAATACGAGCAGTACTTC
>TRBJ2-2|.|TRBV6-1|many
CASRALASGNGELFF
TGTGCCAGCAGAGCGCTAGCGAGTGGTAACGGGGAGCTGTTTTTT
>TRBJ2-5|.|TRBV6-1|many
CASSDPGTSNQETQYF
TGTGCCAGCAGTGATCCCGGGACAAGTAACCAAGAGACCCAGTACTTC
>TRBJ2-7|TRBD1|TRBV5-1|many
CASSLPGTGVTYEQYF
TGCGCCAGCAGCTTGCCCGGGACAGGGGTAACCTACGAGCAGTACTTC
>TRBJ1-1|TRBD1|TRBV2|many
CASSPRGPTEAFF
TGTGCCAGCAGCCCTAGGGGGCCGACTGAAGCTTTCTTT
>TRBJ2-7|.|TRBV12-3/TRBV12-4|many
CASSSSWGADASYEQYF
TGTGCCAGCAGCTCCTCCTGGGGGGCCGACGCCTCCTACGAGCAGTACTTC
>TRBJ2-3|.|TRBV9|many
CASSVVVASDTQYF
TGTGCCAGCAGCGTAGTGGTGGCATCCGATACGCAGTATTTT
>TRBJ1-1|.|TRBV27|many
CASSQSRDYRDTEAFF
TGTGCCAGCAGTCAAAGCCGGGACTACCGTGACACTGAAGCTTTCTTT
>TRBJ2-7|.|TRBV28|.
CASSFLSWELYF
TGTGCCAGCAGTTTCTTATCATGGGAGCTGTACTTC
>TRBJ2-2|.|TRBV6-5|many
CASSSLGSTGELFF
TGTGCCAGCAGTTCGCTAGGTTCCACCGGGGAGCTGTTTTTT
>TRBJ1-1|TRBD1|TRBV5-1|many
CASSPLTGTENTEAFF
TGCGCCAGCAGTCCATTAACCGGGACAGAGAACACTGAAGCTTTCTTT